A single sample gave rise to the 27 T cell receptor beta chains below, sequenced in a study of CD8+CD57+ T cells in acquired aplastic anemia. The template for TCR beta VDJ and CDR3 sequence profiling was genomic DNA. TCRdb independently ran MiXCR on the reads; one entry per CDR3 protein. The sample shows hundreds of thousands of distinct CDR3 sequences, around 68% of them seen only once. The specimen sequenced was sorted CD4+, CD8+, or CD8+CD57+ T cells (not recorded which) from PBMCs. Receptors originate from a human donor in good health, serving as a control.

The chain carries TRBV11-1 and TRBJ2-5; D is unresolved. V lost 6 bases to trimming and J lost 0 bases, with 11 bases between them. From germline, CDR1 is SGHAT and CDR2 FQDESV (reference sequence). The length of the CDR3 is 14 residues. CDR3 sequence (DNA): TGTGCCAGCAGACATCGGACGGACCAAGAGACCCAGTACTTC. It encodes CASRHRTDQETQYF.

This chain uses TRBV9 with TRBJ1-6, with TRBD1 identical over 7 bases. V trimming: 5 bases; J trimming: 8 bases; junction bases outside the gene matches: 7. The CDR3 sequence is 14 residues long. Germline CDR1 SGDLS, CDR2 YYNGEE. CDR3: CASSGQATHSPLHF. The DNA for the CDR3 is TGTGCCAGCAGTGGACAGGCTACACATTCACCCCTCCACTTT.

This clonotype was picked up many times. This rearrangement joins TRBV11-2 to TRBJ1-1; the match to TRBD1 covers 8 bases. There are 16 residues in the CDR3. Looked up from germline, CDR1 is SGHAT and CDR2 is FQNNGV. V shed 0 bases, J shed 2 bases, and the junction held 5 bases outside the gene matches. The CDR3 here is CASSLENRGKNTEAFF. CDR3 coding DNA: TGTGCCAGCAGCTTAGAGAACAGGGGGAAAAACACTGAAGCTTTCTTT.

The CDR3: CASSFSRVGTEPPLHF. CDR3 in DNA: TGTGCCAGCAGCTTCAGCAGGGTGGGTACAGAACCCCCCCTCCACTTT. This sequence joins TRBV7-2 and TRBJ1-6; a possible D gene is TRBD1 (5 bases). Trimming took 3 bases from V and 13 from J, leaving 22 bases between them. The V gene's germline CDR1 is SGHTA and CDR2 FQGNSA. This CDR3 has 16 amino acids.

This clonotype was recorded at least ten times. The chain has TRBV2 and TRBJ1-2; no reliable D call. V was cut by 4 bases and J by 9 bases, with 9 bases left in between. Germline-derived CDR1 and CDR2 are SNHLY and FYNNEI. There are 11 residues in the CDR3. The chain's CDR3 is CASSVLSSYTF. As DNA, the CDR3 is TGTGCCAGCAGTGTGTTGAGCAGCTACACCTTC.

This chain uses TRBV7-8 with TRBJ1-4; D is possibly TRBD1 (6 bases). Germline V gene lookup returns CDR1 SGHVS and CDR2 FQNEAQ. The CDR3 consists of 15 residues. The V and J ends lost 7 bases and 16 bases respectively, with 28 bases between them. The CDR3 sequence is CASTTRGADSYNQFF. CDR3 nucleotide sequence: TGTGCCAGCACAACGAGGGGGGCTGACTCCTACAATCAGTTTTTT.

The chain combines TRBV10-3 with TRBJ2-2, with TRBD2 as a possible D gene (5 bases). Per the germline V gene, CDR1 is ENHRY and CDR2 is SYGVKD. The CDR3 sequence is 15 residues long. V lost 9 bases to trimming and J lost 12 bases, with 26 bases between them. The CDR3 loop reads CAITLVGWLSGKLFF. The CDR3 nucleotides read TGTGCCATAACCCTTGTTGGGTGGTTGTCGGGGAAGCTGTTTTTT.

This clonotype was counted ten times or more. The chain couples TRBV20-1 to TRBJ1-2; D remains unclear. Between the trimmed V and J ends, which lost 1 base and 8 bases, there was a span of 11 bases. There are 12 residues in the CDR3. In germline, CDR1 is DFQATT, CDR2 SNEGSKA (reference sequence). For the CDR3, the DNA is TGCAGTGCTAGAGGGCAGGTGAAGGGCTACACCTTC. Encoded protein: CSARGQVKGYTF.

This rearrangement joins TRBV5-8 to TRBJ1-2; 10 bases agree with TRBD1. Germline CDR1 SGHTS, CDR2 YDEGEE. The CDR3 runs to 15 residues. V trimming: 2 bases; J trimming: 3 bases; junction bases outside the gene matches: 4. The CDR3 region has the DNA TGTGCCAGCAGCTTAATTGGACAGGGGGACTATGGCTACACCTTC. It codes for CASSLIGQGDYGYTF.

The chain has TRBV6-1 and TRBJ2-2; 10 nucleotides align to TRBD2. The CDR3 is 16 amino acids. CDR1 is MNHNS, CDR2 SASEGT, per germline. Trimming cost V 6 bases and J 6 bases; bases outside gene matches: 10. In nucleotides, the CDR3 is TGTGCCAGCAGATTTCACAGCGGGGGGGCCCCCGGGGAGCTGTTTTTT. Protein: CASRFHSGGAPGELFF.

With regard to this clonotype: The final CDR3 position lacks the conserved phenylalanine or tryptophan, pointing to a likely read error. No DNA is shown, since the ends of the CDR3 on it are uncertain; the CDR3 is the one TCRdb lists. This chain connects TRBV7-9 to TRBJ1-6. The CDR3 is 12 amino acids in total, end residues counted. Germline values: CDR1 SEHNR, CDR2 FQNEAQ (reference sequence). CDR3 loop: CASSWLDSPLQL.

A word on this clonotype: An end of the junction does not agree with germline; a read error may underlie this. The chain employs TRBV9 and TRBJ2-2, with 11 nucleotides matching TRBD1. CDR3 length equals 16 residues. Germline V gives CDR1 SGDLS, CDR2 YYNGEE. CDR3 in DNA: TGTGCCAGCAGCTTGAGGACAGGGGGCCCAACCGAGGAGCTGTTTTTT. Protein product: CASSLRTGGPTEELFF.

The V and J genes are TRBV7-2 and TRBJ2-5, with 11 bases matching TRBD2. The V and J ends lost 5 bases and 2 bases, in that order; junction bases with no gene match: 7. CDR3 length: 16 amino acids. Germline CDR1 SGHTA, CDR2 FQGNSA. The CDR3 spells CASSTRLAGGQETQYF. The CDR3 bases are TGTGCCAGCAGCACAAGGCTAGCGGGAGGTCAAGAGACCCAGTACTTC.

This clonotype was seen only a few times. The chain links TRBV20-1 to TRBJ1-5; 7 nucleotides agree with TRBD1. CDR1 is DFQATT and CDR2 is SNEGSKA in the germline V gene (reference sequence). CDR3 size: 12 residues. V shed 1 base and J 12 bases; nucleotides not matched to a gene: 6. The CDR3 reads CSARGPTGVQHF. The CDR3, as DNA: TGCAGTGCTAGAGGTCCTACAGGGGTCCAGCATTTT.

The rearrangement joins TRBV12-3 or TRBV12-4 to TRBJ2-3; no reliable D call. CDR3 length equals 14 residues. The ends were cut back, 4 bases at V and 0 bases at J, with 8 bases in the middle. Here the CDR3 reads CASSSRSSTDTQYF. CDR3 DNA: TGTGCCAGCAGTTCGCGGTCTAGCACAGATACGCAGTATTTT.

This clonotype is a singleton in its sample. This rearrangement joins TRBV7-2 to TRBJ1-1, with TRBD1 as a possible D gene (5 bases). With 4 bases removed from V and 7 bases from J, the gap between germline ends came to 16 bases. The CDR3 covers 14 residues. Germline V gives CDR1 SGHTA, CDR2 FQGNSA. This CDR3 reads CASSSKGGEGEAFF. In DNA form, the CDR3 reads TGTGCCAGCAGCTCAAAGGGAGGGGAGGGTGAAGCTTTCTTT.

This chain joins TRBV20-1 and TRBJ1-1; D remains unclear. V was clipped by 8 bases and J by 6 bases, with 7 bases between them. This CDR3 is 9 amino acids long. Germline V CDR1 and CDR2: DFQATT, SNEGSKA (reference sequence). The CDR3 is CSPRPEAFF. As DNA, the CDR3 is TGCAGTCCCCGACCTGAAGCTTTCTTT.

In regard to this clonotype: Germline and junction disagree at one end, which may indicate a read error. CDR3 loop: CASSFTASSPEALF. The CDR3 DNA is TGTGCCAGCAGCTTTACGGCATCGAGCCCTGAAGCTCTGTTT. This chain joins TRBV7-6 and TRBJ1-1; D is uncertain. Germline V gene data show CDR1 as SGHVS and CDR2 as FNYEAQ. CDR3 size: 14 residues. The full variable domain, its missing parts supplied by reference TRBV7-6 and TRBJ1-1, is GAGVSQSPRYKVTKRGQDVALRCDPISGHVSLYWYRQALGQGPEFLTYFNYEAQQDKSGLPNDRFSAERPEGSISTLTIQRTEQRDSAMYRCASSFTASSPEALFGQGTRLTVV.

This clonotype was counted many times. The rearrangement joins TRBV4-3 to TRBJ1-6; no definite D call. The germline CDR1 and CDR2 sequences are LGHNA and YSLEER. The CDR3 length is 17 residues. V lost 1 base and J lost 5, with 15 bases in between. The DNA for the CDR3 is TGCGCCAGCAGCCAAGGCCCCGCCGGGGTCGATAATTCACCCCTCCACTTT. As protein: CASSQGPAGVDNSPLHF.

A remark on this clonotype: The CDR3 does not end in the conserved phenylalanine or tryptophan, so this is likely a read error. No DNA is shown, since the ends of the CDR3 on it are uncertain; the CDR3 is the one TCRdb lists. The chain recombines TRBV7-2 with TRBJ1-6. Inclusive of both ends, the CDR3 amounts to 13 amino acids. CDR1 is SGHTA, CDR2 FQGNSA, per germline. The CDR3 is CASSLVPDSPRRL.

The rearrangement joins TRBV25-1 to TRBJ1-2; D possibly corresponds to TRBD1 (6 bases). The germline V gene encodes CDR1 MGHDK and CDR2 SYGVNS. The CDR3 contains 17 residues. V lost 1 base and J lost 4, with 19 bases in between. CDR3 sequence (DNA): TGTGCCAGCAGTGAATTTAGCCCGGACACAGGGCCCTATGGCTACACCTTC. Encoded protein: CASSEFSPDTGPYGYTF.

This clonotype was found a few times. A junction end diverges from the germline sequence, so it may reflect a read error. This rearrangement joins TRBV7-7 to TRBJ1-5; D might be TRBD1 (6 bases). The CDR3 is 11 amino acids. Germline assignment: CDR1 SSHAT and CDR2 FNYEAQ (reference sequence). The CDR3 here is CASSFRGPQHF. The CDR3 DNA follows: TGTGCTAGCAGCTTCAGGGGGCCCCAGCATTTT.

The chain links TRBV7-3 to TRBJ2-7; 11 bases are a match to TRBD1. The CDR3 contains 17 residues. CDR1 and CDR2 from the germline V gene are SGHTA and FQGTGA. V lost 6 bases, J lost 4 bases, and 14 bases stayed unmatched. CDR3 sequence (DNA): TGTGCCAGCAGGGGGACAGGGGGGAGTCCGGAAGCTTACGAGCAGTACTTC. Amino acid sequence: CASRGTGGSPEAYEQYF.

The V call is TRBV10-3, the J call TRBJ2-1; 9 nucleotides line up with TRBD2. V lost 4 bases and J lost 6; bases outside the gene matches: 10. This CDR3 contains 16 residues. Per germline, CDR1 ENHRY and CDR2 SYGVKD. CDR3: CAISASSGVGSNEQFF. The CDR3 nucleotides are TGTGCCATCAGTGCGTCTAGCGGGGTGGGGAGCAATGAGCAGTTCTTC.

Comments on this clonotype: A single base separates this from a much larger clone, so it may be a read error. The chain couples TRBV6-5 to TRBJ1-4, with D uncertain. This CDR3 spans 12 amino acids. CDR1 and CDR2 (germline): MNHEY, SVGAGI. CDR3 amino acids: CATSPLQGKLFF. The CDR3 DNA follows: TGTGCCACCAGTCCCTTACAAGGAAAACTGTTTTTT.

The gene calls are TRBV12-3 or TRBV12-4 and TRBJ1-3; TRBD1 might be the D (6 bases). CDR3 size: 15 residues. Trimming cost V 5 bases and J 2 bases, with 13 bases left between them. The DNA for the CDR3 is TGTGCCAGCAGTATAGGACAGTTCCCTGGAAACACCATATATTTT. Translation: CASSIGQFPGNTIYF.

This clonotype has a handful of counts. The chain's CDR3 is CSVMTSGRAHEQYF. Written as DNA, the CDR3 is TGCAGCGTTATGACTAGCGGGAGGGCTCACGAGCAGTACTTC. The genes are TRBV29-1 and TRBJ2-7; 14 positions agree with TRBD2. The V segment lost 5 bases and the J segment 5 bases; nucleotides outside the gene matches: 5. The germline gives CDR1 SQVTM, CDR2 ANQGSEA. This CDR3 comprises 14 residues.